A single sample gave rise to the 29 T cell receptor beta chains below, sequenced in a study of blood T cell repertoires in COVID-19. Data came from immunoSEQ multiplex PCR; TCRdb stores just in-frame clones and leaves some out. This table holds roughly 52,000 clones, roughly 80% found once. The material sequenced was peripheral blood. The source is a human donor in a cohort sampled during active or convalescent COVID-19.

The chain links TRBV19 to TRBJ2-3; 15 positions agree with TRBD2. Germline V gives CDR1 LNHDA, CDR2 SQIVND (reference sequence). CDR3 length: 18 residues. With 4 bases clipped from V and 1 base from J, the junction kept 6 bases outside the gene matches. The DNA of the CDR3 is TGTGCCAGTAGTAATTCCGGGACTAGCGGGGGGCGCACAGATACGCAGTATTTT. This sequence encodes CASSNSGTSGGRTDTQYF. The full variable domain, with the rest looked up from reference TRBV19 and TRBJ2-3, is DGGITQSPKYLFRKEGQNVTLSCEQNLNHDAMYWYRQDPGQGLRLIYYSQIVNDFQKGDIAEGYSVSREKKESFPLTVTSAQKNPTAFYLCASSNSGTSGGRTDTQYFGPGTRLTVL.

This chain joins TRBV7-9 and TRBJ2-7, with no clear D. Germline CDR1 and CDR2: SEHNR and FQNEAQ (reference sequence). This CDR3 has 13 amino acids. V was trimmed by 2 bases and J by 4 bases, leaving 9 bases between them. CDR3 nucleotide sequence: TGTGCCAGCAGCTTATCGCCAGTTTACGAGCAGTACTTC. Amino acids: CASSLSPVYEQYF. The complete variable domain, with remaining parts taken from reference TRBV7-9 and TRBJ2-7, reads DTGVSQNPRHKITKRGQNVTFRCDPISEHNRLYWYRQTLGQGPEFLTYFQNEAQLEKSRLLSDRFSAERPKGSFSTLEIQRTEQGDSAMYLCASSLSPVYEQYFGPGTRLTVT.

The chain recombines TRBV5-1 with TRBJ1-6; TRBD1 might be the D (6 bases). V was trimmed by 0 bases and J by 9 bases, leaving 13 bases between them. The length of the CDR3 is 15 residues. In germline, CDR1 is SGHRS, CDR2 YFSETQ. This CDR3 is CASSLDTGIGSPLHF. The CDR3 DNA follows: TGCGCCAGCAGCTTGGATACAGGGATAGGTTCACCCCTCCACTTT.

This CDR3 is CASSYSQAGSGGGYTF. The CDR3 DNA reads TGTGCCAGCAGTTACTCGCAGGCGGGTTCGGGTGGCGGCTACACCTTC. This chain links TRBV6-5 with TRBJ1-2; D not resolved. Germline CDR1 is MNHEY and CDR2 is SVGAGI. The CDR3 loop spans 16 amino acids. V lost 0 bases, J lost 8 bases, and 19 bases lay in between.

The rearrangement joins TRBV24-1 to TRBJ2-2; perhaps TRBD1 as D (6 bases). The CDR3 is 13 residues long. V was trimmed by 9 bases and J by 0 bases, leaving 7 bases between them. Germline CDR1 is KGHDR and CDR2 is SFDVKD. CDR3 sequence: CATDRTNTGELFF. CDR3 nucleotide sequence: TGTGCCACCGACAGGACGAACACCGGGGAGCTGTTTTTT.

The chain joins TRBV6-2 or TRBV6-3 to TRBJ1-1; 7 positions agree with TRBD1. Trimming at V came to 0 bases and at J to 2 bases, leaving 3 bases not matched to a gene. The CDR3 totals 15 residues. Germline loops: CDR1 MNHEY, CDR2 SVGEGT. The DNA of the CDR3 is TGTGCCAGCAGTTACTCGGACAGGCTTAACACTGAAGCTTTCTTT. It specifies CASSYSDRLNTEAFF.

Details on this clone: Sequence at one end of the junction differs from germline and may be a read error. The chain combines TRBV7-7 with TRBJ2-1; a possible D gene is TRBD2 (6 bases). Per the germline V gene, CDR1 is SSHAT and CDR2 is FNYEAQ (reference sequence). CDR3 length equals 16 residues. Here the CDR3 DNA reads TGTGCTAGCAGCTTAGTGCCGGGAGCTTTTTACAATGAGCAGTTCTTC. Amino acid sequence: CASSLVPGAFYNEQFF.

The genes are TRBV21-1 and TRBJ2-2; the D segment call TRBD1 is taken from the table without a DNA check. TRBV21-1 is assigned pseudogene status. The CDR3 sequence is 17 residues long. The CDR3, as DNA: TGTGCCAGCAGCAAAGACTCGTACAGGTTAAACACCGGGGAGCTGTTTTTT. This encodes CASSKDSYRLNTGELFF.

The chain joins TRBV9 to TRBJ2-1; 10 nucleotides line up with TRBD1. The CDR3 is 17 amino acids. Germline lookup yields CDR1 SGDLS and CDR2 YYNGEE. The ends lost 3 bases at V and 3 bases at J; junction bases unmatched: 9. Here the CDR3 reads CASSASVRDRGYNEQFF. The CDR3 DNA reads TGTGCCAGCAGCGCCTCCGTTAGGGACAGGGGCTACAATGAGCAGTTCTTC. Drawing the rest from reference TRBV9 and TRBJ2-1, the complete variable domain is DSGVTQTPKHLITATGQRVTLRCSPRSGDLSVYWYQQSLDQGLQFLIQYYNGEERAKGNILERFSAQQFPDLHSELNLSSLELGDSALYFCASSASVRDRGYNEQFFGPGTRLTVL.

The V call is TRBV18, the J call TRBJ1-5, with 9 bases aligning to TRBD1. This CDR3 is 18 amino acids long. After removal of 4 bases from V and 2 bases from J, the junction contained 12 bases not matched to a gene. The germline CDR1 and CDR2 sequences are KGHSH and LQKENI. CDR3 sequence (DNA): TGTGCCAGCTCACAACTCCCACAGGGGGCAGGGGGCAATCAGCCCCAGCATTTT. Translated, it gives CASSQLPQGAGGNQPQHF. Looking up the rest from reference TRBV18 and TRBJ1-5 gives the full variable domain: NAGVMQNPRHLVRRRGQEARLRCSPMKGHSHVYWYRQLPEEGLKFMVYLQKENIIDESGMPKERFSAEFPKEGPSILRIQQVVRGDSAAYFCASSQLPQGAGGNQPQHFGDGTRLSIL.

This clone turned up a few times. V usage is TRBV30 and J usage is TRBJ1-5, with D unclear. V gave up 2 bases and J gave up 0 bases, with 11 bases separating them. CDR1 GTSNPN and CDR2 SVGIG come from the germline V gene (reference sequence). The CDR3 totals 15 residues. Here the CDR3 DNA reads TGTGCCTGGAGTCGAGCCGGGTATAGCAATCAGCCCCAGCATTTT. It translates to CAWSRAGYSNQPQHF.

The J gene is TRBJ2-5, the V gene TRBV7-3; TRBD1 might be the D (6 bases). Trimming stripped 4 bases from V and 4 bases from J, with 16 bases between. The CDR3 runs 15 residues. From germline, CDR1 is SGHTA and CDR2 FQGTGA. The CDR3 coding sequence is TGTGCCAGCAGCTCCCAGGGGTTGATAGGAGAGACCCAGTACTTC. Its translation: CASSSQGLIGETQYF.

This clone was counted once. V and J are TRBV19 and TRBJ1-5; D uncertain. Germline lookup yields CDR1 LNHDA and CDR2 SQIVND (reference sequence). The length of the CDR3 is 15 residues. Between the trimmed V and J ends, which lost 1 base and 3 bases, there was a span of 10 bases. The CDR3 reads CASSIGSDPNQPQHF. The CDR3 bases are TGTGCCAGTAGTATAGGGTCAGATCCCAATCAGCCCCAGCATTTT. The variable domain in full, completed from reference TRBV19 and TRBJ1-5, reads DGGITQSPKYLFRKEGQNVTLSCEQNLNHDAMYWYRQDPGQGLRLIYYSQIVNDFQKGDIAEGYSVSREKKESFPLTVTSAQKNPTAFYLCASSIGSDPNQPQHFGDGTRLSIL.

For the CDR3, the DNA is TGTGCCATCAGGCTTAGCGGGACCTCAGAGACCCAGTACTTC. Amino acid sequence: CAIRLSGTSETQYF. This chain links TRBV10-3 with TRBJ2-5; 8 positions agree with TRBD2. The CDR3 is 14 amino acids. V lost 6 bases, J lost 4 bases, and 7 bases stayed unmatched. Germline V gene sequence: CDR1 ENHRY, CDR2 SYGVKD.

The chain carries TRBV7-9 and TRBJ2-7; 8 nucleotides agree with TRBD1. Unmatched junction bases numbered 1, after V lost 1 base and J lost 2 bases. CDR1 SEHNR and CDR2 FQNEAQ come from the germline V gene (reference sequence). This CDR3 has 14 residues. CDR3 residues: CASSLDRGTYEQYF. CDR3 nucleotides: TGTGCCAGCAGCTTAGACAGGGGGACCTACGAGCAGTACTTC. Drawing the rest from reference TRBV7-9 and TRBJ2-7, the complete variable domain is DTGVSQNPRHKITKRGQNVTFRCDPISEHNRLYWYRQTLGQGPEFLTYFQNEAQLEKSRLLSDRFSAERPKGSFSTLEIQRTEQGDSAMYLCASSLDRGTYEQYFGPGTRLTVT.

V usage is TRBV4-1 and J usage is TRBJ2-6; D unresolved. Trimming took 4 bases from V and 3 from J, leaving 4 bases between them. The CDR3 length is 13 residues. The germline V gene encodes CDR1 MGHRA and CDR2 YSYEKL. CDR3 nucleotides: TGCGCCAGCAGCCCAGGTGGGGCCAACGTCCTGACTTTC. Residues: CASSPGGANVLTF.

The CDR3 DNA reads TGTGCCTGGAGTGTCGGGGACACCATATATTTT. This codes for CAWSVGDTIYF. The V gene is TRBV30, the J gene TRBJ1-3, with D uncertain. CDR1 and CDR2 (germline): GTSNPN, SVGIG (reference sequence). The V gene lost 0 bases and the J gene lost 8 bases, with 5 bases spanning the gap. This CDR3 has 11 amino acids. The full variable domain, with the rest looked up from reference TRBV30 and TRBJ1-3, is SQTIHQWPATLVQPVGSPLSLECTVEGTSNPNLYWYRQAAGRGLQLLFYSVGIGQISSEVPQNLSASRPQDRQFILSSKKLLLSDSGFYLCAWSVGDTIYFGEGSWLTVV.

This clone has only one observation. J is TRBJ2-7 and V is TRBV7-8; a possible D gene is TRBD1 (5 bases). The germline V gene encodes CDR1 SGHVS and CDR2 FQNEAQ. V lost 5 bases to trimming and J lost 2 bases, with 10 bases between them. The CDR3 covers 13 residues. The CDR3 here is CASSRTRTYEQYF. CDR3 coding DNA: TGTGCCAGCAGCCGGACACGAACCTACGAGCAGTACTTC. Full variable domain (outside the CDR3, taken from reference TRBV7-8 and TRBJ2-7): GAGVSQSPRYKVAKRGQDVALRCDPISGHVSLFWYQQALGQGPEFLTYFQNEAQLDKSGLPSDRFFAERPEGSVSTLKIQRTQQEDSAVYLCASSRTRTYEQYFGPGTRLTVT.

The chain has TRBV5-1 and TRBJ1-2; 7 bases agree with TRBD1. V trimming: 1 base; J trimming: 5 bases; junction bases outside the gene matches: 2. Germline V lookup: CDR1 SGHRS, CDR2 YFSETQ. The CDR3 covers 13 residues. DNA of the CDR3: TGCGCCAGCAGCTTGCCAGGGGGATATGGCTACACCTTC. It is translated as CASSLPGGYGYTF.

The chain employs TRBV10-3 and TRBJ1-1; D remains unclear. Germline loops: CDR1 ENHRY, CDR2 SYGVKD. This CDR3 contains 15 residues. The V end lost 2 bases, the J end lost 3 bases, and 13 bases lay between the germline ends. DNA of the CDR3: TGTGCCATCAGTGAGAACGGGGTCGCGTACACTGAAGCTTTCTTT. It is translated as CAISENGVAYTEAFF.

The rearrangement joins TRBV7-2 to TRBJ1-4; TRBD1 aligns across 10 bases. The V gene's germline CDR1 is SGHTA and CDR2 FQGNSA. This CDR3 spans 15 amino acids. J lost 8 bases, V lost 6 bases, and 9 bases had no gene match. The CDR3 loop is CASSGGQGKEEKLFF. The CDR3 DNA reads as TGTGCCAGCAGTGGGGGACAGGGGAAGGAGGAAAAACTGTTTTTT.

This chain links TRBV7-2 with TRBJ2-5; D might be TRBD2 (6 bases). CDR1 SGHTA and CDR2 FQGNSA come from the germline V gene. Trimming removed 1 base from V and 1 base from J, with 7 bases in between. CDR3 length: 14 residues. CDR3 loop: CASSLGGLQETQYF. The CDR3 coding sequence is TGTGCCAGCAGCTTAGGGGGACTCCAAGAGACCCAGTACTTC.

The V gene is TRBV5-3, the J gene TRBJ2-7; maybe TRBD2 (6 bases). Being an ORF, TRBV5-3 has a function that is uncertain. This CDR3 has 16 residues. Trimming took off 0 bases at V and 4 bases at J, with 17 bases between the two ends. CDR3 protein: CARSLDMGGERYEQYF. CDR3 nucleotide sequence: TGTGCCAGAAGCTTGGACATGGGGGGAGAGCGATACGAGCAGTACTTC.

The gene calls are TRBV4-1 and TRBJ1-6; no clear D gene. V was clipped by 4 bases and J by 10 bases, with 17 bases between them. The CDR3 loop spans 15 amino acids. CDR1 and CDR2 (germline): MGHRA, YSYEKL. The CDR3 DNA sequence: TGCGCCAGCAGCCTAAGGGTCGGGGTAGAGTCACCCCTCCACTTT. Translation: CASSLRVGVESPLHF.

Written as DNA, the CDR3 is TGTGCCAGCAGCACCCGGCAGGGGTCTGAAGCTTTCTTT. Translated: CASSTRQGSEAFF. V gene TRBV7-3 combines with J gene TRBJ1-1; TRBD1 might be the D (6 bases). This CDR3 has 13 amino acids. V was trimmed by 5 bases and J by 6 bases, leaving 13 bases between them. From germline, CDR1 is SGHTA and CDR2 FQGTGA.

The table lists this clone with a few counts. The rearrangement uses TRBV5-7 and TRBJ1-5; no definite D call. TRBV5-7 qualifies as an ORF whose function is uncertain. This CDR3 is 18 amino acids long. V lost 2 bases and J 2 bases, leaving 20 bases between the germline ends. DNA for the CDR3: TGTGCCAGCAGCTTCCCTACCTCACACGGGTGGGGCAATCAGCCCCAGCATTTT. As protein: CASSFPTSHGWGNQPQHF.

The chain is built from TRBV6-5 and TRBJ2-7; D gene ambiguous. V lost 3 bases to trimming and J lost 0 bases, with 9 bases between them. Germline CDR1 and CDR2: MNHEY and SVGAGI. This CDR3 comprises 14 residues. CDR3 protein: CASSYTDFSYEQYF. CDR3 sequence (DNA): TGTGCCAGCAGTTATACAGATTTCTCCTACGAGCAGTACTTC.

The genes are TRBV4-3 and TRBJ1-3, with 9 positions matching TRBD1. V shed 0 bases and J 0 bases; nucleotides not matched to a gene: 6. CDR3 length: 18 residues. The germline gives CDR1 LGHNA, CDR2 YSLEER. The CDR3 here is CASSQERTGARSGNTIYF. The CDR3 DNA sequence: TGCGCCAGCAGCCAAGAGAGGACAGGGGCCCGCTCTGGAAACACCATATATTTT.

The chain couples TRBV5-6 to TRBJ2-4; the D is unclear. The CDR3 runs to 11 residues. Germline CDR1 and CDR2: SGHDT and YYEEEE. The germline V and J ends were trimmed by 1 base and 7 bases, with 3 bases remaining between them. The CDR3 nucleotides are TGTGCCAGCAGCTTGCAGAACATTCAGTACTTC. Translating it yields CASSLQNIQYF. The variable domain in full, completed from reference TRBV5-6 and TRBJ2-4, reads DAGVTQSPTHLIKTRGQQVTLRCSPKSGHDTVSWYQQALGQGPQFIFQYYEEEERQRGNFPDRFSGHQFPNYSSELNVNALLLGDSALYLCASSLQNIQYFGAGTRLSVL.